This TCR beta chain is drawn from a study of cytomegalovirus exposure and HLA in healthy donors. Study-wide results and limits: The study reported that TCR beta sequences accurately predicted HLA-A and HLA-B alleles in most subjects. Data from an earlier analysis indicated that most TCR beta V segments were productive either about 87% or about 30% of the time. Analysis performed later found more than 15,000 TCR beta sequences associated with HLA alleles at 0.05 false discovery rate.

Germline V lookup: CDR1 SEHNR, CDR2 FQNEAQ (reference sequence). The CDR3 covers 12 residues. V shed 4 bases and J shed 7 bases, with 7 bases lying between them. Vbeta (60) and Jbeta (13) primers were used in the PCR. Only in-frame clones appear in the TCRdb table, and some are missing; sequencing was by immunoSEQ multiplex PCR. The table records about 230,000 clones, around 80% of them present only once. A word on this clone: What it recognizes is unknown.

This chain uses TRBV7-9 with TRBJ2-2; D gene uncertain. Sequenced input: PBMCs. This receptor was taken from a woman between 35 and 50 years old in good health and CMV-seronegative. The DNA for the CDR3 is TGTGCCAGCAGCTCTGAGGTCGGGGAGCTGTTTTTT. Translation gives CASSSEVGELFF.